The 27 T cell receptor beta chains given below trace back to one sample, sequenced in a study of identical twins' blood T cells. TCRdb reprocessed the 5' RACE reads via MiXCR and lists one record per CDR3 protein. In the table there are hundreds of thousands of distinct CDR3 sequences, over 25% of which are singletons. Sequences were obtained from PBMCs. Receptors originate from a woman between 18 and 55 years old in good health.

The sample holds one count of this clonotype. The V gene is TRBV29-1, the J gene TRBJ1-2, with a possible D match to TRBD1 (6 bases). V lost 5 bases and J lost 9, with 13 bases in between. Germline CDR1 and CDR2: SQVTM and ANQGSEA. This CDR3 has 11 residues. DNA for the CDR3: TGCAGCGTTTGGACAGCGGGAAGCTACACCTTC. This gives the protein CSVWTAGSYTF.

This clonotype was seen a handful of times. The V gene is TRBV27, the J gene TRBJ2-1; unclear D gene. CDR1 is MNHEY, CDR2 SMNVEV, per germline (reference sequence). Trimming removed 3 bases at V and 6 bases at J, with 9 bases between. This CDR3 comprises 13 residues. The CDR3 region has the DNA TGTGCCAGCAGTTTGTCAGCAGTCAATGAGCAGTTCTTC. Translation gives CASSLSAVNEQFF.

V is TRBV5-1 and J is TRBJ1-1, with 10 bases aligning to TRBD1. The germline V gene encodes CDR1 SGHRS and CDR2 YFSETQ. The CDR3 has 15 residues. Germline trimming cut 6 bases from V and 4 bases from J; bases unmatched to any gene: 9. In nucleotides, the CDR3 is TGCGCCAGCACGCAAACGGGACAGGGGTTCACTGAAGCTTTCTTT. This sequence encodes CASTQTGQGFTEAFF.

This clonotype has more than one count but fewer than ten. The chain has TRBV20-1 and TRBJ1-1; perhaps TRBD1 as D (5 bases). This CDR3 contains 12 residues. The germline V gene has CDR1 DFQATT and CDR2 SNEGSKA (reference sequence). V dropped 3 bases and J dropped 11 bases, with 16 bases sitting between them. Here the CDR3 DNA reads TGCAGTGCTAGTGAGCGGGGACCAGGGGCTTTCTTT. Protein sequence: CSASERGPGAFF.

This clonotype was seen many times. The chain has TRBV20-1 and TRBJ1-2; the D is unclear. From germline, CDR1 is DFQATT and CDR2 SNEGSKA (reference sequence). The CDR3 covers 14 residues. In DNA form, the CDR3 reads TGCAGCGCACCCCCCTTAAATACCGACTATGGCTACACCTTC. Translating gives CSAPPLNTDYGYTF.

As concerns this clonotype: A read error may explain this, as a much larger clone is one base away. V and J are TRBV29-1 and TRBJ1-2; D remains ambiguous. The V and J ends lost 0 bases and 9 bases respectively, with 8 bases between them. Germline lookup yields CDR1 SQVTM and CDR2 ANQGSEA. The CDR3 loop spans 11 amino acids. CDR3 DNA sequence: TGCAGCGTTGAAGATCGGGTCTGCTACACCTTC. It specifies CSVEDRVCYTF. Using reference TRBV29-1 and TRBJ1-2 for the parts outside the CDR3, the full variable domain is SAVISQKPSRDICQRGTSLTIQCQVDSQVTMMFWYRQQPGQSLTLIATANQGSEATYESGFVIDKFPISRPNLTFSTLTVSNMSPEDSSIYLCSVEDRVCYTFGSGTRLTVV.

On this clonotype itself: An end of the junction does not agree with germline; a read error may underlie this. The chain employs TRBV20-1 and TRBJ1-1, with 7 positions matching TRBD1. The germline V gene encodes CDR1 DFQATT and CDR2 SNEGSKA (reference sequence). This CDR3 is built from 15 residues. DNA for the CDR3: TGCGGTGCTAGAAGGCACAGGGGAGTGGCGATTGAAGCTTTCTTT. Its translation: CGARRHRGVAIEAFF.

This clonotype appeared a few times. The rearrangement uses TRBV6-5 and TRBJ2-3; 7 positions agree with TRBD2. The CDR3 loop spans 16 amino acids. Germline CDR1 reads MNHEY; CDR2 reads SVGAGI. J gave up 3 bases and V 5 bases, and 11 bases lay outside the gene matches. CDR3 protein: CASSDEGEGETDTQYF. The CDR3 bases are TGTGCCAGCAGTGACGAAGGGGAGGGAGAAACAGATACGCAGTATTTT.

The chain is built from TRBV11-2 and TRBJ2-7; D not certain. There are 15 residues in the CDR3. Germline loops: CDR1 SGHAT, CDR2 FQNNGV. Deletions cut 2 bases from V and 6 bases from J, with 17 bases between. CDR3 DNA sequence: TGTGCCAGCAGCTTATTCGCACGCGGTCCGACCGAGCAGTACTTC. Its protein product is CASSLFARGPTEQYF.

With respect to this clonotype: Compared with germline, one end of the junction differs, possibly owing to a read error. This chain links TRBV11-2 with TRBJ2-3; no definite D call. Germline V gene lookup returns CDR1 SGHAT and CDR2 FQNNGV. This CDR3 is 10 amino acids long. The CDR3 protein is CASGLVTQYF. Here the CDR3 DNA reads TGTGCCAGCGGCTTAGTTACGCAGTATTTT.

This clonotype was detected only a few times. The chain recombines TRBV6-2 or TRBV6-3 with TRBJ1-2; 7 bases align to TRBD1. Trimming at V came to 6 bases and at J to 4 bases, leaving 8 bases not matched to a gene. Germline V gives CDR1 MNHEY, CDR2 SVGEGT. This CDR3 is 14 amino acids long. CDR3 protein: CASRRGQDFYGYTF. DNA for the CDR3: TGTGCCAGCAGGAGGGGGCAGGACTTCTATGGCTACACCTTC.

V gene TRBV3-1 combines with J gene TRBJ2-1, with TRBD2 matching 7 bases. J was trimmed by 12 bases and V by 4 bases; bases with no gene match: 12. CDR1 and CDR2 (germline): LGHDT, YNNKEL (reference sequence). This CDR3 spans 14 amino acids. CDR3 residues: CASSRASGMRGQFF. The CDR3 DNA follows: TGTGCCAGCAGCCGGGCTAGCGGTATGAGGGGGCAGTTCTTC.

This clonotype was detected once. Here the CDR3 omits its conserved ending phenylalanine or tryptophan, so a read error is the likely source. The J gene is TRBJ1-2, the V gene TRBV18, with a weak D call TRBD1 (5 bases). CDR3 length equals 13 residues. Germline values: CDR1 KGHSH, CDR2 LQKENI. Deletions cut 2 bases from V and 8 bases from J, with 12 bases between. The CDR3 nucleotides are TGTGCCAGCTCACCAGCCGGGACGGTGGGCTACACCCTC. Translation gives CASSPAGTVGYTL.

The V call is TRBV11-3, the J call TRBJ1-2; D ambiguous. Per the germline V gene, CDR1 is SGHNT and CDR2 is YENEEA. The CDR3 covers 17 residues. Trimming removed 6 bases from V and 2 bases from J, with 22 bases in between. This chain's CDR3 is CASSRTGWAQQNYGYTF. CDR3 bases: TGTGCCAGCAGTCGAACCGGGTGGGCCCAACAAAACTATGGCTACACCTTC.

On this clonotype: Possible read error: a much larger clone is one base away. The CDR3 reads CSVQREEAFF. The CDR3 nucleotides are TGCAGCGTTCAAAGGGAGGAAGCTTTCTTT. J is TRBJ1-1 and V is TRBV29-1; unclear D gene. CDR3 size: 10 residues. Germline V gene data show CDR1 as SQVTM and CDR2 as ANQGSEA. The ends were cut back, 5 bases at V and 8 bases at J, with 9 bases in the middle. Full variable domain (rest looked up from reference TRBV29-1 and TRBJ1-1): SAVISQKPSRDICQRGTSLTIQCQVDSQVTMMFWYRQQPGQSLTLIATANQGSEATYESGFVIDKFPISRPNLTFSTLTVSNMSPEDSSIYLCSVQREEAFFGQGTRLTVV.

This clonotype was detected a few times. The J gene is TRBJ1-4, the V gene TRBV7-8; D is unclear. CDR1 and CDR2 (germline): SGHVS, FQNEAQ. There are 13 residues in the CDR3. Trimming took off 11 bases at V and 0 bases at J, with 10 bases between the two ends. The CDR3 DNA reads as TGTGCCGCAAGCGGGGCAACTAATGAAAAACTGTTTTTT. Protein product: CAASGATNEKLFF.

This clonotype was detected a few times. The chain employs TRBV5-1 and TRBJ2-2, with 8 bases that match TRBD1. The J segment lost 0 bases and the V segment lost 2 bases, leaving 3 bases of the junction unmatched. The CDR3 loop spans 16 amino acids. Germline values: CDR1 SGHRS, CDR2 YFSETQ. CDR3 sequence reads: CASSLRTGTNTGELFF. CDR3 DNA: TGCGCCAGCAGCTTACGGACAGGGACGAACACCGGGGAGCTGTTTTTT.

V is TRBV4-3 and J is TRBJ2-1; TRBD1 or TRBD2 may be the D gene (5 bases each). Germline lookup yields CDR1 LGHNA and CDR2 YSLEER. Trimming took off 4 bases at V and 1 base at J, with 11 bases between the two ends. The CDR3 runs to 15 residues. CDR3 sequence: CASSPGTRSYNEQFF. The CDR3 bases are TGCGCCAGCAGCCCCGGGACCAGATCCTACAATGAGCAGTTCTTC.

As for this clonotype: This could be a read error, since a much larger clone is one nucleotide away. The chain links TRBV2 to TRBJ2-3; no clear D. V was shortened by 6 bases and J by 3 bases, with 16 bases between the two germline ends. Germline V CDR1 and CDR2: SNHLY, FYNNEI. The CDR3 has 15 amino acids. CDR3 DNA: TGTGCCAGCAGCAAAACAGAGTACGAAACAGATACGCAGTATTTT. As protein: CASSKTEYETDTQYF.

The chain joins TRBV19 to TRBJ2-7, with a tentative D call TRBD1 (5 bases). The CDR3 runs to 13 residues. Trimming removed 10 bases from V and 2 bases from J, with 15 bases in between. CDR1 and CDR2 from the germline V gene are LNHDA and SQIVND (reference sequence). CDR3 sequence (DNA): TGTGCCACGGTCCGGACGGACACCTACGAGCAGTACTTC. Its protein is CATVRTDTYEQYF. The full variable domain, completed using reference TRBV19 and TRBJ2-7, is DGGITQSPKYLFRKEGQNVTLSCEQNLNHDAMYWYRQDPGQGLRLIYYSQIVNDFQKGDIAEGYSVSREKKESFPLTVTSAQKNPTAFYLCATVRTDTYEQYFGPGTRLTVT.

This chain connects TRBV12-3 or TRBV12-4 to TRBJ1-6; TRBD1 might be the D (5 bases). The CDR3 spans 16 residues. Trimming removed 2 bases from V and 6 bases from J, with 14 bases in between. CDR3 sequence (DNA): TGTGCCAGCAGTTTAAGCTCGGGTGGGGGTAATTCACCCCTCCACTTT. Its protein product is CASSLSSGGGNSPLHF.

The sample holds many counts of this clonotype. This chain links TRBV5-1 with TRBJ2-5, with D perhaps matching TRBD1 (6 bases). Trimming removed 3 bases at V and 2 bases at J, with 8 bases between. From germline, CDR1 is SGHRS and CDR2 YFSETQ. The CDR3 extends over 13 amino acids. CDR3 loop: CASSSGQQETQYF. CDR3 DNA sequence: TGCGCCAGCAGCTCAGGACAGCAAGAGACCCAGTACTTC.

Only a few counts were recorded for this clonotype. The gene calls are TRBV6-1 and TRBJ2-1; D unclear. V gave up 7 bases and J gave up 5 bases, with 6 bases separating them. CDR3 length equals 11 residues. In germline, CDR1 is MNHNS, CDR2 SASEGT. The CDR3: CASTLDNEQFF. CDR3 nucleotides: TGTGCCAGCACCTTGGACAATGAGCAGTTCTTC.

There are a few counts of this clonotype. This chain connects TRBV20-1 to TRBJ1-4; D is undetermined. Looked up from germline, CDR1 is DFQATT and CDR2 is SNEGSKA (reference sequence). Trimming shortened V by 5 bases and J by 3 bases, and 19 bases separated the two germline ends. The CDR3 is 16 residues long. CDR3 bases: TGCAGTGCTGGGAGTATAGGTGATCCAGCTAATGAAAAACTGTTTTTT. Translating it yields CSAGSIGDPANEKLFF.

V gene TRBV5-6 combines with J gene TRBJ2-7; 7 nucleotides agree with TRBD1. Trimming took 6 bases from V and 1 from J; bases not matched to a gene: 7. CDR3 length: 14 residues. Germline lookup yields CDR1 SGHDT and CDR2 YYEEEE. CDR3 nucleotide sequence: TGTGCCAGCACTTCCGGGGACAGATCCTACGAGCAGTACTTC. It codes for CASTSGDRSYEQYF. The whole variable domain, remainder taken from reference TRBV5-6 and TRBJ2-7, is DAGVTQSPTHLIKTRGQQVTLRCSPKSGHDTVSWYQQALGQGPQFIFQYYEEEERQRGNFPDRFSGHQFPNYSSELNVNALLLGDSALYLCASTSGDRSYEQYFGPGTRLTVT.

In the case of this clonotype: It may be a read error: a sequence one base away is much more abundant. The V and J genes are TRBV7-9 and TRBJ2-3; 7 bases are a match to TRBD2. Germline V gene sequence: CDR1 SEHNR, CDR2 FQNEAQ (reference sequence). The CDR3 runs to 15 residues. In nucleotides, the CDR3 is TGTGACAGCAGCTCTAGCGGACTTAGCACAGATACGCAGTATTTT. Translation: CDSSSSGLSTDTQYF. Supplemented by reference TRBV7-9 and TRBJ2-3, the full variable domain reads DTGVSQNPRHKITKRGQNVTFRCDPISEHNRLYWYRQTLGQGPEFLTYFQNEAQLEKSRLLSDRFSAERPKGSFSTLEIQRTEQGDSAMYLCDSSSSGLSTDTQYFGPGTRLTVL.

The chain has TRBV27 and TRBJ1-2; D ambiguous. V lost 6 bases, J lost 8 bases, and 19 bases lay in between. Germline assignment: CDR1 MNHEY and CDR2 SMNVEV (reference sequence). This CDR3 is 14 amino acids long. CDR3 region: CASRMRGAEGGYTF. CDR3 in DNA: TGTGCCAGCAGGATGCGAGGCGCTGAAGGGGGCTACACCTTC.